One T cell receptor (beta chain) is described in this entry. Antigen: not known. As every portion of the isolated RNA was reverse transcribed, the sequencing read expressed TCRB transcripts. The assay was immunoSEQ multiplex PCR, and TCRdb's table has in-frame clones only and misses some. Of 500,000 to 850,000 clones in the sample, around an eighth were seen once. This entry is derived from a study of beta chain features in type 1 diabetes. Study-wide results and limits: Among patients with Type 1 diabetes, TCRB CDR3s were moderately but significantly shorter in every one of the four CD4+ subsets. VDJ junctions sequenced from type 1 diabetes patients showed fewer insertions and more deletions.

V gave up 1 base and J gave up 0 bases; unmatched junction bases: 1. In germline, CDR1 is MGHDK, CDR2 SYGVNS. CDR3 length equals 15 residues. What was sequenced was naive CD4+ T cells from blood. This sequence was found in a man in his late teens or twenties with type 1 diabetes. The chain carries TRBV25-1 and TRBJ2-7, with 9 bases identical to TRBD1. The CDR3 loop is CASSELTGGSYEQYF. As DNA, the CDR3 is TGTGCCAGCAGTGAATTGACAGGGGGCTCCTACGAGCAGTACTTC.